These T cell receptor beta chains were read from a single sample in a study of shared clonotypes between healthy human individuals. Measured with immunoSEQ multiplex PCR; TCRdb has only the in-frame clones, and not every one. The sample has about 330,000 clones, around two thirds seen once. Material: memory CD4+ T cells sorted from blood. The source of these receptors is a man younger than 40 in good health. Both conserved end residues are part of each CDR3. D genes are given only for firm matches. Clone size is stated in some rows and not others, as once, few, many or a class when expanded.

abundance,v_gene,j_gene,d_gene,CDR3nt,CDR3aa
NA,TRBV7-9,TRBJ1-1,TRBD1,TGTGCCAGCAGCTCATACAGGGGGAACACTGAAGCTTTCTTT,CASSSYRGNTEAFF
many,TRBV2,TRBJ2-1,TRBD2,TGTGCCAGCAGTGGAGCGGGGATAGCGGGAGGATACAATGAGCAGTTCTTC,CASSGAGIAGGYNEQFF
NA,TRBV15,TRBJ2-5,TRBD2,TGTGCCACCAGCAGTACCCGGGACAGCCGTAAGACTAGCGGGAGGAGGGGCCAGTACTTC,CATSSTRDSRKTSGRRGQYF
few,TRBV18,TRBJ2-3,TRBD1,TGTGCCAGCTCACCACCGACAGGGGGGTTCACAGATACGCAGTATTTT,CASSPPTGGFTDTQYF
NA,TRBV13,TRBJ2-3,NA,TGTGCCAGCAGCTTGGATAACACAGATACGCAGTATTTT,CASSLDNTDTQYF
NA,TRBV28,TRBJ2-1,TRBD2,TGTGCCAGCAGTTCCCAGCTAAGCGGGAGAAATTACAATGAGCAGTTCTTC,CASSSQLSGRNYNEQFF
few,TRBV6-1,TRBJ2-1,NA,TGTGCCAGCAGTGAGGGAGTTACCCCCTACAATGAGCAGTTCTTC,CASSEGVTPYNEQFF
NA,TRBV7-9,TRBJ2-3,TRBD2,TGTGCCAGCAGCCCCGGACTAGCGGCAGATACGCAGTATTTT,CASSPGLAADTQYF
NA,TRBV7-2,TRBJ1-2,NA,TGTGCCAGCAGCCTGAGCGGTGGCTACACCTTC,CASSLSGGYTF
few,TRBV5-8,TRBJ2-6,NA,TGTGCCAGCAGCTTGCTGGGGGCCCCTCTCCTGACTTTC,CASSLLGAPLLTF
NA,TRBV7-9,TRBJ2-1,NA,TGTGCCAGCAGCTCTTTGGGGAAACCCAGCTCCTACAATGAGCAGTTCTTC,CASSSLGKPSSYNEQFF
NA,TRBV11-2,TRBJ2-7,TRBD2,TGTGCCAGCACCGCCGGACTAGCGGGAGGTGGCTCCTACGAGCAGTACTTC,CASTAGLAGGGSYEQYF
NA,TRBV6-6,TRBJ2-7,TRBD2,TGTGCCAGCAGGGCCGGGACTAGCGGGGGCTACGAGCAGTACTTC,CASRAGTSGGYEQYF
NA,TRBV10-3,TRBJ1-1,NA,TGTGCCATCAGGGGACAGAACACTGAAGCTTTCTTT,CAIRGQNTEAFF
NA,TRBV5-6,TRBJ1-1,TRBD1,TGTGCCAGCAGCTTGTGGGACAGGGTGAACACTGAAGCTTTCTTT,CASSLWDRVNTEAFF
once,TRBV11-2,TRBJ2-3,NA,TGTGCCAGCAGCTTAGCTGCGCTCGATACGCAGTATTTT,CASSLAALDTQYF
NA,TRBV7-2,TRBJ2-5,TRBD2,TGTGCCAGCAGCATGGCTAGCGGGAGCCTCCCTGAGACCCAGTACTTC,CASSMASGSLPETQYF
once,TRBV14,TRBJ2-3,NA,TGTGCCAGCAGCCAATGGGGGGTAGATACGCAGTATTTT,CASSQWGVDTQYF
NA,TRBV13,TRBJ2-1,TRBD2,TGTGCCAGCAGCTTAGGGACTAGCGTCTACAATGAGCAGTTCTTC,CASSLGTSVYNEQFF
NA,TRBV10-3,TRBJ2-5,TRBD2,TGTGCCATCAGTGGACTAGCGGGAGGTGGGGAGACCCAGTACTTC,CAISGLAGGGETQYF